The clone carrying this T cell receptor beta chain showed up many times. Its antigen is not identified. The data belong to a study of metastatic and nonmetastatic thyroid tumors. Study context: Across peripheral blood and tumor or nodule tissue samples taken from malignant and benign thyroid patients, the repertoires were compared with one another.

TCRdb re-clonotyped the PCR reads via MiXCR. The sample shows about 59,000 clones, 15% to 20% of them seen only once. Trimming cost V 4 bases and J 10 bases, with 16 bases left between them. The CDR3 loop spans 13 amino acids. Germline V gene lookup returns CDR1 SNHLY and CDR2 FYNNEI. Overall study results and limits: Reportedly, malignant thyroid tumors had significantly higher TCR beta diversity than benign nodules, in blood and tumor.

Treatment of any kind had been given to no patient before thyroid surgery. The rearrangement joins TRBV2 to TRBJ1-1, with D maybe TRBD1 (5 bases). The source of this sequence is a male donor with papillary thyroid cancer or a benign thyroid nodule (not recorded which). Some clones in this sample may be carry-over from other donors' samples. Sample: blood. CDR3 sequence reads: CASSGDKGLGAFF. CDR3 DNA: TGTGCCAGCAGTGGAGACAAGGGGCTGGGAGCTTTCTTT.